This T cell receptor beta chain was profiled in a study of blood T cell repertoires in COVID-19. The ends were cut back, 2 bases at V and 3 bases at J, with 15 bases in the middle. The CDR3 loop spans 16 amino acids. CDR1 is MNHEY, CDR2 SVGEGT, per germline. In terms of age and location, participants ranged from roughly 18 to 95 years and lived in roughly 22 US areas. Repertoires were generated with immunoSEQ multiplex PCR, while TCRdb's copy carries only in-frame clones and drops some. The sample yields approximately 200,000 clones, 70% to 90% seen once. This chain links TRBV6-2 or TRBV6-3 with TRBJ2-3; D unresolved. Sequencing was done on a sample of PBMCs or T cells enriched from blood (not recorded which). This receptor was identified in a man aged 25 to 45 who had recovered from COVID-19. CDR3 region: CASSYRPGTPTDTQYF. CDR3 DNA: TGTGCCAGCAGTTACCGTCCGGGTACCCCGACAGATACGCAGTATTTT.